This T cell receptor beta chain was identified during a study of blood T cell repertoires in COVID-19. Study-wide background: COVID-19 samples, acute and convalescent, were from the United States, Italy and Spain. PBMCs, B-cell-depleted T cells, or T cells were the source of the cDNA or gDNA that made up the material.

Germline CDR1 reads MGHDK; CDR2 reads SYGVNS. This CDR3 is 12 amino acids long. V was clipped by 4 bases and J by 9 bases, with 10 bases between them. Original processing methods: Amplified reference gene primers provided the basis for estimating nucleated cell counts. The method was immunoSEQ multiplex PCR; TCRdb's version includes in-frame clones alone and lacks a portion of them. That table gives V, J and clone size, and the DNA gave D and trimming. This table holds some 200,000 clones, around four fifths found once. Recruited during active infection, patients (from Seattle) were subsequently followed longitudinally. This clone showed up just once.

The sequenced material came from peripheral blood. The receptor's source is a woman in her 70s with COVID-19, enrolled during active disease. The V gene is TRBV25-1, the J gene TRBJ1-5; no firm D call. The CDR3: CASSGPRGPQHF. CDR3 nucleotides: TGTGCCAGCAGTGGACCACGAGGGCCCCAGCATTTT.